This TCR beta chain is from a study of cytomegalovirus exposure and HLA in healthy donors. Study-level points and caveats: Data from an earlier analysis indicated that most TCR beta V segments were productive either about 90% or about 30% of the time. In the analysis, some V segments, TRBV6-2 and TRBV6-3 included, were excluded as indistinguishable.

The PCR was carried out with 60 Vbeta primers and 13 Jbeta primers. Sequencing used immunoSEQ multiplex PCR; TCRdb keeps in-frame clones, though not all of them. The repertoire consists of about 130,000 clones, with over 70% occurring once and the leading ten covering around 2.2%. Healthy individuals who donated bone marrow served as the donors. For this clone: The antigen is not known.

The CDR3 loop spans 14 amino acids. The germline CDR1 and CDR2 sequences are MNHEY and SMNVEV (reference sequence). The ends were cut back, 6 bases at V and 0 bases at J, with 12 bases in the middle. The receptor was isolated from a man aged 25-40 years in good health and CMV-seronegative. The rearrangement links TRBV27 to TRBJ2-7; D is uncertain. The sample comprised PBMCs. In nucleotides, the CDR3 is TGTGCCAGCAGAACCCCAGCGCACTCCTACGAGCAGTACTTC. Translating gives CASRTPAHSYEQYF.